These 14 T cell receptor beta chains came from one sample sequenced in a study of persistence of HIV-infected CD4 T cells. This was the immunoSEQ version 4 assay in survey mode. Assay used: immunoSEQ multiplex PCR; TCRdb lists only in-frame clones, some missing. The table records approximately 40,000 clones, about 84% of them present only once. An overlapping HIV-1 Gag peptide pool stimulated these cells at approximately 1 ug/peptide/mL. Sorted nonresponding memory CD4+ T cells were CD40L-negative, CD69-negative, CD45RO-high. These receptors have no known antigen. This material consisted of CD4+ T cells sorted from PBMCs after roughly 18-hour stimulation, taken from a patient who received antiretroviral therapy. The receptors come from an adult man with HIV who was CMV-seropositive.

The CDR3 region is CASRDTQGYETQYF. CDR3 nucleotide sequence: TGTGCCAGCAGAGACACACAGGGTTATGAGACCCAGTACTTC. J is TRBJ2-5 and V is TRBV6-5; TRBD1 might be the D (6 bases). CDR1 is MNHEY and CDR2 is SVGAGI in the germline V gene. The CDR3 extends over 14 amino acids. With 6 bases removed from V and 5 bases from J, the gap between germline ends came to 16 bases.

Of note for this clone: The sample holds other DNA sequences that translate to the same CDR3. This chain connects TRBV27 to TRBJ2-7, with 7 bases matching TRBD2. Per the germline V gene, CDR1 is MNHEY and CDR2 is SMNVEV (reference sequence). The V segment lost 5 bases and the J segment 7 bases; nucleotides outside the gene matches: 8. The CDR3 consists of 13 residues. CDR3 nucleotides: TGTGCCAGCAGTCCTAGGACTAGAGGGGAGCAGTACTTC. Translated, it gives CASSPRTRGEQYF.

The gene calls are TRBV18 and TRBJ2-7, with no clear D. The V end lost 3 bases, the J end lost 5 bases, and 14 bases lay between the germline ends. The CDR3 has 14 amino acids. Germline V CDR1 and CDR2: KGHSH, LQKENI. CDR3: CASSPSWSNNEQYF. The CDR3, as DNA: TGTGCCAGCTCACCTTCTTGGTCGAACAACGAGCAGTACTTC.

The rearrangement joins TRBV7-2 to TRBJ2-7; D unclear. V was trimmed by 1 base and J by 7 bases, leaving 14 bases between them. Germline CDR1 reads SGHTA; CDR2 reads FQGNSA. The CDR3 sequence is 14 residues long. DNA of the CDR3: TGTGCCAGCAGCTTAGGGCCCCGGGTCGAGGAGCAGTACTTC. It is translated as CASSLGPRVEEQYF.

This chain uses TRBV4-3 with TRBJ1-1, with 9 bases lining up with TRBD1. Losses at the gene ends were 3 bases for V and 6 bases for J; bases not matched to a gene: 8. This CDR3 has 15 residues. Looked up from germline, CDR1 is LGHNA and CDR2 is YSLEER. In nucleotides, the CDR3 is TGCGCCAGCAGCCATTCCGGGACAGGGTTTTCTGAAGCTTTCTTT. Protein: CASSHSGTGFSEAFF.

CDR3 sequence (DNA): TGTGCCTGGACTAAACGGGGACAGGGTACCCCTCACTATGGCTACACCTTC. Residues: CAWTKRGQGTPHYGYTF. V is TRBV30 and J is TRBJ1-2; 9 bases fit TRBD1. Germline V CDR1 and CDR2: GTSNPN, SVGIG (reference sequence). The length of the CDR3 is 17 residues. Losses at the gene ends were 4 bases for V and 3 bases for J; bases not matched to a gene: 15. Together with reference TRBV30 and TRBJ1-2, the CDR3 gives the full variable domain: SQTIHQWPATLVQPVGSPLSLECTVEGTSNPNLYWYRQAAGRGLQLLFYSVGIGQISSEVPQNLSASRPQDRQFILSSKKLLLSDSGFYLCAWTKRGQGTPHYGYTFGSGTRLTVV.

The gene calls are TRBV6-5 and TRBJ2-5; tentatively, D is TRBD2 (6 bases). Germline CDR1 and CDR2: MNHEY and SVGAGI. The CDR3 is 14 residues long. The V and J ends lost 6 bases and 3 bases respectively, with 14 bases between them. The CDR3 DNA is TGTGCCAGCAGCCAGACTAGAAATAAAGAGACCCAGTACTTC. It translates to CASSQTRNKETQYF.

The rearrangement uses TRBV5-1 and TRBJ1-1, with D possibly matching TRBD1 (6 bases). Germline assignment: CDR1 SGHRS and CDR2 YFSETQ. Trimming shortened V by 5 bases and J by 6 bases, and 20 bases separated the two germline ends. This CDR3 has 15 residues. CDR3 bases: TGCGCCAGCAGGCCTAGCGCAGGGGCGAGAGCTGAAGCTTTCTTT. Protein sequence: CASRPSAGARAEAFF.

A single count supports this clone. The V gene is TRBV5-6, the J gene TRBJ1-6; tentative D call: TRBD1 (5 bases). CDR1 is SGHDT, CDR2 YYEEEE, per germline. Deletions cut 0 bases from V and 7 bases from J, with 14 bases between. The CDR3 has 16 residues. The CDR3 bases are TGTGCCAGCAGCTTGGCTCTAGGGGTCTTAAATTCACCCCTCCACTTT. Translating it yields CASSLALGVLNSPLHF.

The gene calls are TRBV5-1 and TRBJ1-4; possibly TRBD1 for D (5 bases). This CDR3 contains 16 residues. Between the trimmed V and J ends, which lost 2 bases and 0 bases, there was a span of 11 bases. CDR1 and CDR2 (germline): SGHRS, YFSETQ. The CDR3 DNA sequence: TGCGCCAGCAGCTTCGGGACCGCTGCAACTAATGAAAAACTGTTTTTT. It yields the protein CASSFGTAATNEKLFF.

The sample holds one count of this clone. The J gene is TRBJ2-6, the V gene TRBV6-1; D is undetermined. The CDR3 runs to 18 residues. The germline CDR1 and CDR2 sequences are MNHNS and SASEGT. Trimming cost V 2 bases and J 0 bases, with 14 bases left between them. The CDR3 nucleotides are TGTGCCAGCAGTGAACAGAGAGCAGGCGCCTCTGGGGCCAACGTCCTGACTTTC. This translates into CASSEQRAGASGANVLTF.

Of note for this clone: Other DNA sequences within the sample encode an identical CDR3. The V and J genes are TRBV15 and TRBJ2-2; TRBD2 might be the D (6 bases). V lost 3 bases and J 1 base, leaving 6 bases between the germline ends. CDR3 length: 14 residues. Germline CDR1 and CDR2: LNHNV and YYDKDF (reference sequence). This CDR3 is CATSRGGNTGELFF. The DNA for the CDR3 is TGTGCCACCAGCAGGGGAGGGAACACCGGGGAGCTGTTTTTT. The complete variable domain, with remaining parts taken from reference TRBV15 and TRBJ2-2, reads DAMVIQNPRYQVTQFGKPVTLSCSQTLNHNVMYWYQQKSSQAPKLLFHYYDKDFNNEADTPDNFQSRRPNTSFCFLDIRSPGLGDTAMYLCATSRGGNTGELFFGEGSRLTVL.

The V and J genes are TRBV7-8 and TRBJ1-3; 10 positions match TRBD1. The CDR3 consists of 15 residues. Trimming at V came to 5 bases and at J to 5 bases, leaving 6 bases not matched to a gene. Germline-derived CDR1 and CDR2 are SGHVS and FQNEAQ. CDR3: CASSTGTGERNTIYF. CDR3 in DNA: TGTGCCAGCAGCACCGGGACAGGGGAGCGAAACACCATATATTTT.

The V gene is TRBV6-5, the J gene TRBJ1-6; D unclear. The CDR3 has 15 residues. Germline values: CDR1 MNHEY, CDR2 SVGAGI. Trimming took off 0 bases at V and 6 bases at J, with 9 bases between the two ends. The CDR3 spells CASSYSRTANSPLHF. CDR3 in DNA: TGTGCCAGCAGTTACTCCAGAACAGCTAATTCACCCCTCCACTTT.